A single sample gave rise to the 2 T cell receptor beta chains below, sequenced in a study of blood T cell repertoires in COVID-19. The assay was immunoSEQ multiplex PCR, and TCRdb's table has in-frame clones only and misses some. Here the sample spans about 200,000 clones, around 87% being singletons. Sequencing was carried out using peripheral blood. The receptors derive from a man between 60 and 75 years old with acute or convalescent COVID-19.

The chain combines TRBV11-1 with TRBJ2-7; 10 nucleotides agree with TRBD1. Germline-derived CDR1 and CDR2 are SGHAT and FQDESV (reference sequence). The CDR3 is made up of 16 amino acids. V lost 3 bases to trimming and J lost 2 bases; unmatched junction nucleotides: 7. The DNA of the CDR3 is TGTGCCAGCAGCTTTGATCCGGGACAGGGGACCTACGAGCAGTACTTC. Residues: CASSFDPGQGTYEQYF.

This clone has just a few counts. CDR3 nucleotides: TGCGCCAGCAGCCAACGAGAGACAGGGAACACTGAAGCTTTCTTT. Translated, it gives CASSQRETGNTEAFF. The rearrangement uses TRBV4-1 and TRBJ1-1; tentative D call: TRBD1 (6 bases). Germline assignment: CDR1 MGHRA and CDR2 YSYEKL. Trimming left V 2 bases short and J 1 base short, with 11 bases between. This CDR3 has 15 residues.